The T cell receptor (beta chain) described here comes from a study of CD8+ T cells in alopecia areata. Study summary: Treated patients were given 5 to 10 mg oral tofacitinib twice daily.

Alopecia areata patients provided lesional scalp punch biopsies and peripheral blood, both collected for the study. This clone came up a few times. What it binds is not known. Extracted RNA was reverse transcribed into cDNA, the sequencing template. Here immunoSEQ multiplex PCR was the method, and the copy in TCRdb shows in-frame clones only, minus some. Among around 15,000 clones listed, roughly three fifths were seen once. Germline lookup yields CDR1 WSHSY and CDR2 SAAADI. The CDR3 totals 15 residues. Losses at the gene ends were 6 bases for V and 6 bases for J; bases not matched to a gene: 10. Regarding the study as a whole: Greater clonality was observed in lesional scalp samples, especially alopecia totalis/universalis, versus normal scalp. Mouse data revealed clearer TCR sharing than patient data did, a gap possibly tied to HLA.

The chain has TRBV10-2 and TRBJ2-2; 7 nucleotides line up with TRBD2. Sample: skin. The receptor's source is a human donor with alopecia areata. The CDR3: CASRRGGRMPGELFF. CDR3 sequence (DNA): TGCGCCAGCAGGAGGGGAGGGAGAATGCCCGGGGAGCTGTTTTTT.